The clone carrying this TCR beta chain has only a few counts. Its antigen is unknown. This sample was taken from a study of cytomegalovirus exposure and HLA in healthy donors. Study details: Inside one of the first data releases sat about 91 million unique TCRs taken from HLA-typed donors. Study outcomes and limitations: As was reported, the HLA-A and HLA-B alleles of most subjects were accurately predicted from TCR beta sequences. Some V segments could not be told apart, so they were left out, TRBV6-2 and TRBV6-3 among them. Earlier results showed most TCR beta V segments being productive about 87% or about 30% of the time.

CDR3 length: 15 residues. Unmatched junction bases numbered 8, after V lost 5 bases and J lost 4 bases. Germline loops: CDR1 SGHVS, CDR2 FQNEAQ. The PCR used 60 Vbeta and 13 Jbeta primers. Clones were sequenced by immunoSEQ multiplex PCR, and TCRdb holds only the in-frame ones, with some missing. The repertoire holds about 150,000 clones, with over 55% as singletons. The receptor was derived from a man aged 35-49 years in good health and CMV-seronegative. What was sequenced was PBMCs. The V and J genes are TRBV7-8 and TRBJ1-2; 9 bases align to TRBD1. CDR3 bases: TGTGCCAGCAGCACCAACAGGGGGCGATCCTATGGCTACACCTTC. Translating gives CASSTNRGRSYGYTF.